This T cell receptor beta chain was recorded in a study of blood T cells in healthy people across ages. The study drew donors from healthy Caucasian individuals in Russia aged 6 to 90. This clonotype turned up a few times. Alongside a J-beta primer mix, a sample-barcoded 5' primer served in a second PCR lasting about 6 to 12 cycles. Each cDNA molecule, via a template-switch adaptor with 12 random nucleotides, was tagged. TCRdb ran MiXCR on the 5' RACE reads and lists one entry per CDR3 protein. The repertoire holds just over 1 million distinct CDR3 sequences, with 45% as singletons. This CDR3 has 14 residues. V shed 5 bases and J shed 4 bases, with 15 bases lying between them. CDR1 and CDR2 from the germline V gene are MNHEY and SMNVEV (reference sequence).

The receptor's source is a woman aged 60-70 years in good health. Sequenced sample: blood. V and J are TRBV27 and TRBJ2-7; D possibly uses TRBD1 or TRBD2 (5 bases each). DNA for the CDR3: TGTGCCAGCAGTCAACCGGGACGAGGTTACGAGCAGTACTTC. Amino acid sequence: CASSQPGRGYEQYF.